This T cell receptor beta chain originates from a study of T cell changes during pregnancy in multiple sclerosis. The germline V gene has CDR1 SNHLY and CDR2 FYNNEI. V shed 6 bases and J 6 bases; nucleotides not matched to a gene: 10. The CDR3 covers 15 residues. Libraries were prepared by immunoSEQ multiplex PCR; TCRdb keeps only in-frame clonotypes and omits some of them. The sample records tens of thousands of clones, 85% to 95% being singletons. This clone was counted once. The sequencing used peripheral blood, collected in the third trimester of pregnancy. The chain has TRBV2 and TRBJ2-3; 9 nucleotides line up with TRBD1. This TCR was recovered from a female donor in good health, enrolled as a control in a pregnancy study. In DNA, the CDR3 is TGTGCCAGCAGCCAACCGGGACAGGGCAAGGATACGCAGTATTTT. Amino acid sequence: CASSQPGQGKDTQYF.